The T cell receptor beta chain described here comes from a study of blood T cells in healthy people across ages. Findings and limits, study-wide: PBMCs that were unsorted prevented a conclusive naive versus antigen-experienced comparison.

Through a sample-barcoded 5' primer and a J-beta primer mix, a second PCR was run for about 6 to 11 cycles. TCRdb re-called the 5' RACE reads through MiXCR, storing one row per CDR3 protein. The repertoire holds more than 700,000 distinct CDR3 sequences, 40% to 65% seen once, with approximately 40% in the top ten. This CDR3 is 14 amino acids long. Between the trimmed V and J ends, which lost 4 bases and 1 base, there was a span of 10 bases. Germline V CDR1 and CDR2: LGHDT, YNNKEL (reference sequence). Points on this clonotype: The antigen is unknown.

The authors isolated at least 7 million PBMCs per sample. This TCR was recovered from an elderly man in good health. The chain employs TRBV3-1 and TRBJ1-1; D not resolved. Sequencing was performed on blood. The CDR3, as DNA: TGTGCCAGCAGCCCGGTCCGTAAGAACACTGAAGCTTTCTTT. Its protein is CASSPVRKNTEAFF.